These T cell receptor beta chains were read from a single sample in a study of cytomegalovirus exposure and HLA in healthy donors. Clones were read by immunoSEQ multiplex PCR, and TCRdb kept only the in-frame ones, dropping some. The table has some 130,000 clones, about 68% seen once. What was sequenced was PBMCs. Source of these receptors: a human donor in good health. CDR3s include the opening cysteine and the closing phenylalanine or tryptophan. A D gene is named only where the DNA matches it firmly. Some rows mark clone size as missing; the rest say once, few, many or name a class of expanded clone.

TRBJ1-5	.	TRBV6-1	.	TGTGCCAGCAGTGAAGAGGGGTTCGGTCAGCCCCAGCATTTT	CASSEEGFGQPQHF
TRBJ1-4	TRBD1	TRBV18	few	TGTGCCAGCTCAGGCCCCGGGACAGGGGATGAAAAACTGTTTTTT	CASSGPGTGDEKLFF
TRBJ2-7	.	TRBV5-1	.	TGCGCCAGCAGCTTGGGAGGAGGGGGAGGGCCCTCCTACGAGCAGTACTTC	CASSLGGGGGPSYEQYF
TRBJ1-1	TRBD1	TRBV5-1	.	TGCGCCAGCAGCCAGGGTGACAGGGGCGAAGCTTTCTTT	CASSQGDRGEAFF
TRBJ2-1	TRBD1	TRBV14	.	TGTGCCAGCAGCCAAGACCAGGGGGCTTTGGATGAGCAGTTCTTC	CASSQDQGALDEQFF
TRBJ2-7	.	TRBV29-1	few	TGCAGCGTTGTGGGACACAAGAGCTCCTACGAGCAGTACTTC	CSVVGHKSSYEQYF
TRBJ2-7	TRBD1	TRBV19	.	TGTGCCAGTAGCGGCGGAGGAACAGGGGCCTACGGGCAGTACTTC	CASSGGGTGAYGQYF
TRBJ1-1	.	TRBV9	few	TGTGCCAGCAGCGTAGAGGGGGGGACATCCATGAACACTGAAGCTTTCTTT	CASSVEGGTSMNTEAFF
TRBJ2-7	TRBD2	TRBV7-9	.	TGTGCCAGCACCCTTCTAGCGGGGTCCCCTAGTGAGCAGTACTTC	CASTLLAGSPSEQYF
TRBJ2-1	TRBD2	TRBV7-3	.	TGTGCCAGCAGCTCGACTAGCGGGAGGCCCAATGAGCAGTTCTTC	CASSSTSGRPNEQFF
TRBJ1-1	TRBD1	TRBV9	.	TGTGCCAGCAGCGTCGCCGGGACAGGGACGGGCACTGAAGCTTTCTTT	CASSVAGTGTGTEAFF
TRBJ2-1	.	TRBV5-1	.	TGCGCCAGCAGTTCTAGCGCGAGCTCCTACAATGAGCAGTTCTTC	CASSSSASSYNEQFF
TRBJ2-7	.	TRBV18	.	TGTGCCAGCTCGCCTACACCCCTGGCAGGCTCCTACGAGCAGTACTTC	CASSPTPLAGSYEQYF
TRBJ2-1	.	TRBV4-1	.	TGCGCCAGCAGCATAAAAGAGGCGGGGTACAATGAGCAGTTCTTC	CASSIKEAGYNEQFF
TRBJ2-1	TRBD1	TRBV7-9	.	TGTGCCAGCAGCACCCGACAGGGCGATGAGCAGTTCTTC	CASSTRQGDEQFF
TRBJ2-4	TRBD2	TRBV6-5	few	TGTGCCAGCAGCCGTGGAGGGAGGGCCACAAACATTCAGTACTTC	CASSRGGRATNIQYF
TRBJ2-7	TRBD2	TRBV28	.	TGTGCCAGCAGTTTATTTGGTCTAGCGGTTAGCTCCTACGAGCAGTACTTC	CASSLFGLAVSSYEQYF
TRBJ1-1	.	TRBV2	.	TGTGCCAGCAGTGAAGCAAGGACAAGGAACACTGAAGCTTTCTTT	CASSEARTRNTEAFF
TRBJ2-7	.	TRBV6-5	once	TGTGCCAGCAGTTCCCGGGACGGGAGTTACTACGAGCAGTACTTC	CASSSRDGSYYEQYF
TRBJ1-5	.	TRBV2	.	TGTGCCAGCAGCTACGACAGATTAAATCAGCCCCAGCATTTT	CASSYDRLNQPQHF
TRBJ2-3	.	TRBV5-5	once	TGTGCCAGCAGCTTGGGAGGTGGAACTAGCACAGATACGCAGTATTTT	CASSLGGGTSTDTQYF
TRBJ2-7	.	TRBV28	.	TGTGCCAGCAGTTTGGGCAGGGGCTACGAGCAGTACTTC	CASSLGRGYEQYF
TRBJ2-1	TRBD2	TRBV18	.	TGTGCCGGCTCACCGGCGGGAGCCAATGAGCAGTTCTTC	CAGSPAGANEQFF